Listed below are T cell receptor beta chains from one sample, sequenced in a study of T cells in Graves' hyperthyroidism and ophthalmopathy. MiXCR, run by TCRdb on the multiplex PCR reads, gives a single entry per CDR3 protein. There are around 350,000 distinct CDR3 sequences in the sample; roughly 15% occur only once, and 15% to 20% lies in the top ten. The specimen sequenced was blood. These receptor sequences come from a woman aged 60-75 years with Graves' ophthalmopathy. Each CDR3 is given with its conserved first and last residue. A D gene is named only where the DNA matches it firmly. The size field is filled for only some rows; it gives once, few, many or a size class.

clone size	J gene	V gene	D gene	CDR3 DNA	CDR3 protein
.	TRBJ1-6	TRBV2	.	TGTGCCAGCAGCACCCAAGACAGTTTTAATTCACCCCTCCACTTT	CASSTQDSFNSPLHF
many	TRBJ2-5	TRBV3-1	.	TGTGCCAGCAGCCAAAACAGGGTGATACAAGAGACCCAGTACTTC	CASSQNRVIQETQYF
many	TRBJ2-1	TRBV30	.	TGTGCCTGGAGTGTCGGCTTCCTGAGCTCCTACAATGAGCAGTTCTTC	CAWSVGFLSSYNEQFF
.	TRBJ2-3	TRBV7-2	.	TGTGCCAGCAGCTTCCGCCCCCCCGGAGATACGCAGTATTTT	CASSFRPPGDTQYF
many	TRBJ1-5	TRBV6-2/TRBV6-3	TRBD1	TGTGCCAGCAGATTGAGGGGCGAGGGGGCACCCAATCAGCCCCAGCATTTT	CASRLRGEGAPNQPQHF
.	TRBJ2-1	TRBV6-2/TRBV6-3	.	TGTGCCGGCAGTTCTCCCCCCCACTCGGTCTTC	CAGSSPPHSVF
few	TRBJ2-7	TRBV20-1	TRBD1	TGCAGTGCCCCCGGGACAGGGGTAAGCGAGCAGTACTTC	CSAPGTGVSEQYF
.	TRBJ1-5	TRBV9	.	TGTGCCAGCAGCTCCTCGGGACTCTTGAATCAGCCCCAGCATTTT	CASSSSGLLNQPQHF
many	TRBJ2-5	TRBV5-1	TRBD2	TGCGCCAGCAGCTTCGCGGGAGAGGGGGAGACCCAGTACTTC	CASSFAGEGETQYF
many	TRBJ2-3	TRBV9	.	TGTGCCAGCAGCGTCCGCCCCTCCACAGATACGCAGTATTTT	CASSVRPSTDTQYF
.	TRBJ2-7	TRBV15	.	TGTGCCACCAGCAGCCGTAAACAGGGTGGCGAGCAGTACTTC	CATSSRKQGGEQYF
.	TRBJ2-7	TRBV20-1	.	TGCAGTGCTCACTTTTCAGACCAATCCTACGAGCAGTACTTC	CSAHFSDQSYEQYF
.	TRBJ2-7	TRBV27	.	TGTGCCAGCAGTTTAGGCAACCCCGTCTACGAGCAGTACTTC	CASSLGNPVYEQYF
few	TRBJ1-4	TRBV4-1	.	TGCGCCAGCAGCCAAAGGGACGGTAATGAAAAACTGTTTTTT	CASSQRDGNEKLFF
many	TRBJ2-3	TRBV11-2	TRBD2	TGTGCCAGCAGCAGGACTAGCGGTACAGATACGCAGTATTTT	CASSRTSGTDTQYF
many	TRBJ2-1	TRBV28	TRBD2	TGTGCCAGCACCCCGGTCATAGCGGGATTTAGCTATGAGCAGTTCTTC	CASTPVIAGFSYEQFF
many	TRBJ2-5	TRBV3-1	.	TGTGCCAGCAGCCAGGGTTCGGGAACCCAGTACTTC	CASSQGSGTQYF
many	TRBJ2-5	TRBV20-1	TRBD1	TGCAGTGCCCCTACAGGGGAAGAGACCCAGTACTTC	CSAPTGEETQYF
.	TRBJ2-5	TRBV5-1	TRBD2	TGCGCCAGCAGCTGGGGGACTAGCGGAGAGACCCAGTACTTC	CASSWGTSGETQYF
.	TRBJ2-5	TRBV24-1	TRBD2	TGTGCCACCAGTCGGCTAGCGGGAGGACCCCAAGAGACCCAGTACTTC	CATSRLAGGPQETQYF
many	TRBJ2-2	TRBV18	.	TGTGCCAGCTCGCATCAGGGGTACACCGGGGAGCTGTTTTTT	CASSHQGYTGELFF
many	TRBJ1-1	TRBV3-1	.	TGTGCCAGCAGCCAAGATGGTTCCCGATCTGAAGCTTTCTTT	CASSQDGSRSEAFF
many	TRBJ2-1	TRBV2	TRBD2	TGTGCCAGCAGTGACCCAGGGACTAACAATGAGCAGTTCTTC	CASSDPGTNNEQFF
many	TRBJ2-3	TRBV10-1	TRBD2	TGCGCCAGCCAGAAGGGAGGGGTTGCAGATACGCAGTATTTT	CASQKGGVADTQYF
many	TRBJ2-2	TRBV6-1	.	TGTGCCAGCACCCGAGAGAACACCGGGGAGCTGTTTTTT	CASTRENTGELFF
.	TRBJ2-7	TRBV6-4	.	TGTGCCAGCACTCGACTCGGGCAGGCGGCCTACGAGCAGTACTTC	CASTRLGQAAYEQYF
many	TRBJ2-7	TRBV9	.	TGTGCCAGCAGCGTAGAGTCCGGCTCCTACGAGCAGTACTTC	CASSVESGSYEQYF
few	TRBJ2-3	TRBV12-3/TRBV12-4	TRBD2	TGTGCCAGCAGTCAAATCGGCGGGGGGAAATTTAGCACAGATACGCAGTATTTT	CASSQIGGGKFSTDTQYF